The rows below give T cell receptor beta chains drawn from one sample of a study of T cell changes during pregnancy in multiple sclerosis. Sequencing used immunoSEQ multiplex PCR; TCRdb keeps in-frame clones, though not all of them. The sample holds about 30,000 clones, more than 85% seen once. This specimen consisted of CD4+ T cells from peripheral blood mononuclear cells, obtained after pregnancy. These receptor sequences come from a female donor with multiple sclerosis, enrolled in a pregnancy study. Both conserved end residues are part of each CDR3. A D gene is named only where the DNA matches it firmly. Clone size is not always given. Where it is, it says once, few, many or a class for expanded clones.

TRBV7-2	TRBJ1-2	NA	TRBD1	TGTGCCAGCAGGGCCGGGACAGGAGACTATGGCTACACCTTC	CASRAGTGDYGYTF
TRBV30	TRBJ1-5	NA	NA	TGTGCCTGGAGTATGCCGGGGGGTAATCAGCCCCAGCATTTT	CAWSMPGGNQPQHF
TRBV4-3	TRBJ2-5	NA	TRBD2	TGCGCCAGCAGCCAAGGCGGGAGGGGAGAGACCCAGTACTTC	CASSQGGRGETQYF
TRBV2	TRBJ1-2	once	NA	TGTGCCAGCAGTGTGGTACAGGGCCATGGCTACACCTTC	CASSVVQGHGYTF
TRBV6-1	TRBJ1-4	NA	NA	TGTGCCAGGGGCTCCATAGGGGGGGCTTCTGAAAAACTGTTTTTT	CARGSIGGASEKLFF
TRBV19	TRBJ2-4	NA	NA	TGTGCCAGTAGTATCAGGGGTTCGGGCAAAAACATTCAGTACTTC	CASSIRGSGKNIQYF
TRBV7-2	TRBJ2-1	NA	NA	TGTGCCAGCAGCTCCCGACAGGGAGGTTACAATGAGCAGTTCTTC	CASSSRQGGYNEQFF
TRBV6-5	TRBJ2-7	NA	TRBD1	TGTGCCAGCAGTTACAGGACAGGGTGGGAGCAGTACTTC	CASSYRTGWEQYF
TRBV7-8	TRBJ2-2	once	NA	TGTGCCAGCAGCTCCAGCGGGTGGGGGGAGCTGTTTTTT	CASSSSGWGELFF
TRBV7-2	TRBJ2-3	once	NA	TGTGCCAGCAGCTTAGAGGTGGGGGCCCCCACAGATACGCAGTATTTT	CASSLEVGAPTDTQYF
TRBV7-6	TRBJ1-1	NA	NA	TGTGCCAGCAGCTTAGCGGCGGGGGATGGAAACACTGAAGCTTTCTTT	CASSLAAGDGNTEAFF
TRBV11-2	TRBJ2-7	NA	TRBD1	TGTGCCAGCAGCCCTCAGGGGGCCTACGAGCAGTACTTC	CASSPQGAYEQYF
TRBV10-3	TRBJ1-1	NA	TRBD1	TGTGCCATCAGTCAGCCCGACAGGGGTTTACTAATGAACACTGAAGCTTTCTTT	CAISQPDRGLLMNTEAFF
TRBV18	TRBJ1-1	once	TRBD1	TGTGCCAGCTCACCCTTCGGACAGGGGAACACTGAAGCTTTCTTT	CASSPFGQGNTEAFF
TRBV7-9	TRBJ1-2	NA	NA	TGTGCCAGCAGCTTAGGAGGGACATACTATGGCTACACCTTC	CASSLGGTYYGYTF
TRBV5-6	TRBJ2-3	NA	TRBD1	TGTGCCAGCAGCCAAAGACAGGGGTGGAGCACAGATACGCAGTATTTT	CASSQRQGWSTDTQYF
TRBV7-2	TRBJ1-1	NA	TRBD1	TGTGCCAGCAGCTTAGCCGGACAGGGATGGACTGAAGCTTTCTTT	CASSLAGQGWTEAFF
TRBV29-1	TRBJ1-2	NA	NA	TGCAGCGTTGAGGTGGGGCCAAACTATGGCTACACCTTC	CSVEVGPNYGYTF
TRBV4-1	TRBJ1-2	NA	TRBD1	TGCGCCAGCAGCCAAGACGGACAGGGTCGAAATGGCTACACCTTC	CASSQDGQGRNGYTF
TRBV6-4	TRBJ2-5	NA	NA	TGTGCCAGCAGTGAGATGACAGCTGAACGAGAAGAGACCCAGTACTTC	CASSEMTAEREETQYF
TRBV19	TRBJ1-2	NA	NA	TGTGCCAGCCTAGGTGCACCCTATGGCTACACCTTC	CASLGAPYGYTF
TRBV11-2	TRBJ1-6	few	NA	TGTGCCAGCAGCCCGGCTACAGGCGGCGCACCTTCACCCCTCCACTTT	CASSPATGGAPSPLHF
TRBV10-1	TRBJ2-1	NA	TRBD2	TGCGCCAGCAAAAATAGCGGGGGGGGTGCTTCGCAGTTCTTC	CASKNSGGGASQFF
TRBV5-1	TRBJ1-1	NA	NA	TGCGCCAGCAGCTTGGCCCCAGGCCGAACCGATGAAGCTTTCTTT	CASSLAPGRTDEAFF
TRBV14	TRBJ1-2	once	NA	TGTGCCAGCAGCCCGAGACTAGGTGGCTACACCTTC	CASSPRLGGYTF
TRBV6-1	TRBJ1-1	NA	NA	TGTGCCAGCAGTGAAGCCTGGAACAGTCTCACTGAAGCTTTCTTT	CASSEAWNSLTEAFF
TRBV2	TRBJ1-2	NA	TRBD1	TGTGCCAGCAGGGGGACCGGGACAGTCTATGGCTACACCTTC	CASRGTGTVYGYTF
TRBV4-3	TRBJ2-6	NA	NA	TGCGCCAGCAGCCAAGATCGGCAGGGGAGCTCTGGGGCCAACGTCCTGACTTTC	CASSQDRQGSSGANVLTF
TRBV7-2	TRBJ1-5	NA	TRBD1	TGTGCCAGCAGCTTAGTAGGGGGCCGGCCCCGCGATCAGCCCCAGCATTTT	CASSLVGGRPRDQPQHF
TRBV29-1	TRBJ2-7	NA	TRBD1	TGCAGCGTTGAACCTAACAGGGGATCCGGCGAGCAGTACTTC	CSVEPNRGSGEQYF
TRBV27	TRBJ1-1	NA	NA	TGTGCCAGCAGTTTCTCGGGACAAGAAGCTTTCTTT	CASSFSGQEAFF
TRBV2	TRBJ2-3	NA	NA	TGTGCCAGCATTCCATACTCGGGACTGACGCTACTCACAGATACGCAGTATTTT	CASIPYSGLTLLTDTQYF
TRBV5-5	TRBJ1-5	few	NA	TGTGCCAGCAGCTTTGGACAGACGCTCAATCAGCCCCAGCATTTT	CASSFGQTLNQPQHF
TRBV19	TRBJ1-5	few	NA	TGTGCCAGTAGTTATAGCAATCAGCCCCAGCATTTT	CASSYSNQPQHF
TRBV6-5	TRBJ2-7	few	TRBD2	TGTGCCAGCAGTTACATAGCGGGGCGAACCTACGAGCAGTACTTC	CASSYIAGRTYEQYF
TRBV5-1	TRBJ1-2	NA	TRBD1	TGCGCCAGCAGCATAGGACAGGTTTCCTATGGCTACACCTTC	CASSIGQVSYGYTF
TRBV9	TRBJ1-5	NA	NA	TGTGCCAGCAGCGCCTTCCAGAATCAGCCCCAGCATTTT	CASSAFQNQPQHF
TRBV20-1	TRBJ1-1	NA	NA	TGCAGTGCTAGTTTCCAGGGGGAAGCTTTCTTT	CSASFQGEAFF
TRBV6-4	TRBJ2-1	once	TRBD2	TGTGCCAGCAGACCCAAGCGGGACTCCTACAATGAGCAGTTCTTC	CASRPKRDSYNEQFF
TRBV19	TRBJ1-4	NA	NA	TGTGCCAGTAGCGGTAGCAGGGGCTGGGAAAAACTGTTTTTT	CASSGSRGWEKLFF
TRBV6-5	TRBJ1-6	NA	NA	TGTGCCAGCAGGGTGAGAGATACCGATTCACCCCTCCACTTT	CASRVRDTDSPLHF
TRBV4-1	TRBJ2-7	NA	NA	TGCGCCAGCAGCCAATCGCCTAGCGACTCCTACGAGCAGTACTTC	CASSQSPSDSYEQYF
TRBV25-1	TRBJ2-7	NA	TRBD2	TGTGCCAGCAGCGAGGGACTAGCGGATCCCTTTACCTACGAGCAGTACTTC	CASSEGLADPFTYEQYF
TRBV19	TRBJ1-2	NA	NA	TGTGCCAGTAGTATAGATCTATACAGCTTCTATGGCTACACCTTC	CASSIDLYSFYGYTF
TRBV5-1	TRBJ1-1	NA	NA	TGCGCCAGCAGCAAGACCGGGACACCGCCTGAAGCTTTCTTT	CASSKTGTPPEAFF
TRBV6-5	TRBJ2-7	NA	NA	TGTGCCAGCAGACAACACTACGAGCAGTACTTC	CASRQHYEQYF